A single sample gave rise to the 7 T cell receptor beta chains below, sequenced in a study of T cell responses to AZD1222 COVID-19 vaccine. Using immunoSEQ multiplex PCR, the repertoire was profiled, and TCRdb retains in-frame clones only, with some absent. The sample has 65,000 to 85,000 clones; 90% are singletons. Sequencing was performed on peripheral blood, taken on day 0 of AZD1222 vaccination. The source is an adult in good health.

This chain uses TRBV3-1 (or the pseudogene TRBV3-2) with TRBJ1-3, with D possibly being TRBD1 (5 bases). The CDR3 totals 16 residues. Trimming shortened V by 4 bases and J by 6 bases, and 19 bases separated the two germline ends. Germline CDR1 is LGHDT and CDR2 is YNNKEL (reference sequence). CDR3 protein: CASSPRDSIGANTIYF. In DNA, the CDR3 is TGTGCCAGCAGCCCCCGGGACTCAATCGGGGCAAACACCATATATTTT.

The gene calls are TRBV19 and TRBJ1-2; maybe TRBD1 (6 bases). Germline V lookup: CDR1 LNHDA, CDR2 SQIVND (reference sequence). V dropped 10 bases and J dropped 3 bases, with 15 bases sitting between them. This CDR3 has 13 residues. The CDR3 DNA is TGTGCCACCACTTGGGCAGGGGACTATGGCTACACCTTC. Translating gives CATTWAGDYGYTF.

The CDR3 spells CASSSHVVNEKLFF. The DNA of the CDR3 is TGTGCCAGCAGCTCACACGTCGTTAATGAAAAACTGTTTTTT. The J gene is TRBJ1-4, the V gene TRBV5-5, with D hard to call. The CDR3 extends over 14 amino acids. Germline lookup yields CDR1 SGHKS and CDR2 YYEKEE (reference sequence). V was pared by 3 bases and J by 4 bases, with 10 bases between.

The rearrangement uses TRBV7-9 and TRBJ1-3, with D perhaps matching TRBD1 (5 bases). The V end was cut by 8 bases, the J end by 0 bases, with 14 bases between. The germline V gene has CDR1 SEHNR and CDR2 FQNEAQ (reference sequence). The CDR3 length is 15 residues. The CDR3 sequence: CASSPGTDSGNTIYF. The CDR3 DNA reads TGTGCCAGCTCTCCCGGGACTGACTCTGGAAACACCATATATTTT.

This clone turned up a few times. The chain links TRBV11-2 to TRBJ2-3, with 7 bases fitting TRBD1. The CDR3 extends over 19 amino acids. CDR1 is SGHAT and CDR2 is FQNNGV in the germline V gene. V lost 5 bases, J lost 0 bases, and 17 bases stayed unmatched. CDR3 sequence (DNA): TGTGCCAGCAGCCCCATACGACACCTCGGGACAGCAAGCACAGATACGCAGTATTTT. This translates into CASSPIRHLGTASTDTQYF.

The chain employs TRBV29-1 and TRBJ1-1; 8 bases agree with TRBD1. V was pared by 4 bases and J by 1 base, with 2 bases of the junction left unmatched. The V gene's germline CDR1 is SQVTM and CDR2 ANQGSEA. This CDR3 spans 13 amino acids. The CDR3 region has the DNA TGCAGCGTTGGGGACAGGACGAACACTGAAGCTTTCTTT. The encoded protein is CSVGDRTNTEAFF.

The CDR3 loop reads CASRLEFSARTDTQYF. CDR3 coding DNA: TGTGCAAGTCGCTTAGAGTTCTCCGCACGCACAGATACGCAGTATTTT. The chain joins TRBV12-2 to TRBJ2-3. TRBV12-2 is recorded as a pseudogene. The CDR3 length is 16 residues.